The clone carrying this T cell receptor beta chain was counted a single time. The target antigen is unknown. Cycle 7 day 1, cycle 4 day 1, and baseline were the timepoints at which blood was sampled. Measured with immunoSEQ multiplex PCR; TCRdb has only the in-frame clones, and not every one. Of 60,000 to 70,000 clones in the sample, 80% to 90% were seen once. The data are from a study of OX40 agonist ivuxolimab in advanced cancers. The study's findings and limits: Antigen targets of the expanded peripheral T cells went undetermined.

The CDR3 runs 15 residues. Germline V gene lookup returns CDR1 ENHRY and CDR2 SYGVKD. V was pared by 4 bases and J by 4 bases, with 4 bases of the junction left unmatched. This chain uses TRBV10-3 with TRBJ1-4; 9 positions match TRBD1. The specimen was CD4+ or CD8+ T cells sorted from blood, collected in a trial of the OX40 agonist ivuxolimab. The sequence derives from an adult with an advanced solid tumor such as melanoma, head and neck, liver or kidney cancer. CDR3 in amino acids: CAISGRQGDNEKLFF. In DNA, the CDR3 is TGTGCCATCAGTGGAAGACAGGGGGATAATGAAAAACTGTTTTTT.